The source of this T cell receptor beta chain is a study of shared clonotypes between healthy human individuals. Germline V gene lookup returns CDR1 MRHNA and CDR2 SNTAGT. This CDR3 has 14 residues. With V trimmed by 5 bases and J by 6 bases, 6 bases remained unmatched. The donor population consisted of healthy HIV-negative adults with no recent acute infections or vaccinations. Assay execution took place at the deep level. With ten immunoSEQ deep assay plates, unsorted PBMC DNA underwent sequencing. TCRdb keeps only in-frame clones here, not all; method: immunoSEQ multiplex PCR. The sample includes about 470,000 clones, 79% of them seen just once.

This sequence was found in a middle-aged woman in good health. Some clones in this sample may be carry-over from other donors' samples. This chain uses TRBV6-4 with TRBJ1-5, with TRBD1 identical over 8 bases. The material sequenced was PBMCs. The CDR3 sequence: CASSPETGVQPQHF. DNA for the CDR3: TGTGCCAGCAGTCCCGAGACAGGGGTTCAGCCCCAGCATTTT.